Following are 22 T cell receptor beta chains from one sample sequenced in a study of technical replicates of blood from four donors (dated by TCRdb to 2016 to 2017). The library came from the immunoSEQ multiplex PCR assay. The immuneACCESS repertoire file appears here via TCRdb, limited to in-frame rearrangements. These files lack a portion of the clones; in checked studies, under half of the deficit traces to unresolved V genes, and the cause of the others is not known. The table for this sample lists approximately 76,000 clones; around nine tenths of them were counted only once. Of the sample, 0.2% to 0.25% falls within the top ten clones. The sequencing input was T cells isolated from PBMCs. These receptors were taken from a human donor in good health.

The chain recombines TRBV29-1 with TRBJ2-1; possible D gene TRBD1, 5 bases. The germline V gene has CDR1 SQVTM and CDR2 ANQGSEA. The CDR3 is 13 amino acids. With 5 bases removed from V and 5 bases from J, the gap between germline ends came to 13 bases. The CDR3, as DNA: TGCAGCGTTTATAAAGACAGACACAATGAGCAGTTCTTC. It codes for CSVYKDRHNEQFF.

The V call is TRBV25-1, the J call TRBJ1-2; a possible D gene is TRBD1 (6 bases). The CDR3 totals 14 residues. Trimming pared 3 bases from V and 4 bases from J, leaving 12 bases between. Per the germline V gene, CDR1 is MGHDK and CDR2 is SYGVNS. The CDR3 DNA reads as TGTGCCAGCAGTGACCCAGGGGACATCTATGGCTACACCTTC. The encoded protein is CASSDPGDIYGYTF.

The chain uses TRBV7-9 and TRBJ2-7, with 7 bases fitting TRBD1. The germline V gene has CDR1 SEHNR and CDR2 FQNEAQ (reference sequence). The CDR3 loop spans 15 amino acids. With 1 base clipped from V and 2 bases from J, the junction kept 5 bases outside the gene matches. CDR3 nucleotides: TGTGCCAGCAGCTTAGTAGGCCAGGGGGCCTACGAGCAGTACTTC. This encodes CASSLVGQGAYEQYF. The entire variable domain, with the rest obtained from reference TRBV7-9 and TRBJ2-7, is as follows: DTGVSQNPRHKITKRGQNVTFRCDPISEHNRLYWYRQTLGQGPEFLTYFQNEAQLEKSRLLSDRFSAERPKGSFSTLEIQRTEQGDSAMYLCASSLVGQGAYEQYFGPGTRLTVT.

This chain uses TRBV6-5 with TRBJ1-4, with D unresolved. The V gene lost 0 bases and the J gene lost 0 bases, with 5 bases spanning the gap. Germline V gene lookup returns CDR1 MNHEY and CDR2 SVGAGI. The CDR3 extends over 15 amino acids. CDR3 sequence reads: CASSYSQATNEKLFF. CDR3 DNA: TGTGCCAGCAGTTACTCACAAGCAACTAATGAAAAACTGTTTTTT.

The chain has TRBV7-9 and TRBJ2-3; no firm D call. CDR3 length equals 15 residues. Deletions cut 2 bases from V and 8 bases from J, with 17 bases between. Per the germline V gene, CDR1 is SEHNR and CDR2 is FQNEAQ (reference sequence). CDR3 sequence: CASSLLLPPHGTQYF. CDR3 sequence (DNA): TGTGCCAGCAGCTTATTACTACCACCCCATGGTACGCAGTATTTT.

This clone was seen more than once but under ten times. CDR3 sequence reads: CASSRTSGGSDTQYF. In DNA form, the CDR3 reads TGTGCCAGCAGTCGGACTAGCGGGGGGTCAGATACGCAGTATTTT. The J gene is TRBJ2-3, the V gene TRBV6-4; 14 bases match TRBD2. This CDR3 is 15 amino acids long. The V and J ends lost 5 bases and 4 bases, in that order; junction bases with no gene match: 2. Germline CDR1 and CDR2: MRHNA and SNTAGT.

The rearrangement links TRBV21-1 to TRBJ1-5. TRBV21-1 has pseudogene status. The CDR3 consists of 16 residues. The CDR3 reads CASSNFRERSNQPQHF. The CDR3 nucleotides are TGTGCCAGCAGCAATTTCCGGGAGAGGAGCAATCAGCCCCAGCATTTT.

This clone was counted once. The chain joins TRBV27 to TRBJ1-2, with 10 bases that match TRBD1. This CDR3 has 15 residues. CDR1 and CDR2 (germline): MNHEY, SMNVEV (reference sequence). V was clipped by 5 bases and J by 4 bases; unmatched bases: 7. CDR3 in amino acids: CASSNRDRGLYGYTF. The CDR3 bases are TGTGCCAGCAGTAACCGGGACAGGGGCCTCTATGGCTACACCTTC.

CDR3 nucleotide sequence: TGCGCCAGCAGCTGGGGACAGGGAAAGACTGAAGCTTTCTTT. Translation: CASSWGQGKTEAFF. The gene calls are TRBV5-1 and TRBJ1-1; TRBD1 matches 9 bases. Trimming at V came to 3 bases and at J to 5 bases, leaving 5 bases not matched to a gene. CDR3 length equals 14 residues. CDR1 and CDR2 (germline): SGHRS, YFSETQ.

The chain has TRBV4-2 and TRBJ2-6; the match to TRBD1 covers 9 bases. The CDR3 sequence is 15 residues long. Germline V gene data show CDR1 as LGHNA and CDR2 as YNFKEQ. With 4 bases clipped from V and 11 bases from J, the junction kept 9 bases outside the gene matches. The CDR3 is CASSLPGQGRYVLTF. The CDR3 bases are TGTGCCAGCAGCCTTCCGGGACAGGGAAGGTACGTCCTGACTTTC.

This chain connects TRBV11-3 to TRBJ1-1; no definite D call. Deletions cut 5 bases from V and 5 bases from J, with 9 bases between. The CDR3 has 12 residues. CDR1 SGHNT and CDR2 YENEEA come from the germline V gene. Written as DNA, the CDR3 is TGTGCCAGCAGCCCCTCCAGAACTGAAGCTTTCTTT. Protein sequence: CASSPSRTEAFF.

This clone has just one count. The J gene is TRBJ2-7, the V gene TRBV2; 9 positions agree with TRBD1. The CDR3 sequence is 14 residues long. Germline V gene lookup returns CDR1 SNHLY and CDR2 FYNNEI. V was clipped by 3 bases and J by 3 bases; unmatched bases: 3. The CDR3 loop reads CASSDKGQGYEQYF. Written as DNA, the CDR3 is TGTGCCAGCAGTGATAAGGGACAGGGCTACGAGCAGTACTTC.

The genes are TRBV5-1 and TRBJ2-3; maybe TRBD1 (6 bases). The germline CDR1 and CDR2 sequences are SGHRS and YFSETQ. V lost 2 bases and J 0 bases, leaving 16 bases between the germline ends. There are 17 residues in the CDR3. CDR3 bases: TGCGCCAGCAGCTTCCCCATGACAGGACCCAGCACAGATACGCAGTATTTT. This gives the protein CASSFPMTGPSTDTQYF.

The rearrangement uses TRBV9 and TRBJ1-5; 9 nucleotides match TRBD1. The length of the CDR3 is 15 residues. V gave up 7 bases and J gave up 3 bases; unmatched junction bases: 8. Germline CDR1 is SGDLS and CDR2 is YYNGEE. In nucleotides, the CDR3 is TGTGCCAGCTCTCCGGGACAGGGACCCAATCAGCCCCAGCATTTT. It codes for CASSPGQGPNQPQHF.

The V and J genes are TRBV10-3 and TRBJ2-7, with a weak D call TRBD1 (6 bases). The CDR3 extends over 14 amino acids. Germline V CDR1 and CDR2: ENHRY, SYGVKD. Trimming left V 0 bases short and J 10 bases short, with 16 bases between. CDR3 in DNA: TGTGCCATCAGTGAGTCAAAGAAGGGGGTTTCCCAGTACTTC. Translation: CAISESKKGVSQYF.

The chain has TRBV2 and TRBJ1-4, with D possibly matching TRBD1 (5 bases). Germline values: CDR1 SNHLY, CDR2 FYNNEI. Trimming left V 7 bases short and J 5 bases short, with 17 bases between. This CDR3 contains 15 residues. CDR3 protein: CASTGVTQENEKLFF. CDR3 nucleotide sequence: TGTGCCAGCACGGGGGTGACACAAGAAAATGAAAAACTGTTTTTT.

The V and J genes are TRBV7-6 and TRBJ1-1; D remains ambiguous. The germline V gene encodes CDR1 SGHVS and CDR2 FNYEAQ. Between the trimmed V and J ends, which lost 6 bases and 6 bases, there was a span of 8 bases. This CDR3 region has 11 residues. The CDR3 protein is CASSPGAEAFF. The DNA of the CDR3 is TGTGCCAGCAGTCCGGGAGCTGAAGCTTTCTTT.

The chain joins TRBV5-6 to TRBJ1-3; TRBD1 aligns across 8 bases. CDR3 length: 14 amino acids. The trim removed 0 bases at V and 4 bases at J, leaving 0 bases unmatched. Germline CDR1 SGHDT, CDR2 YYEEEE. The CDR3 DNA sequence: TGTGCCAGCAGCTTGGGGACAGGGGGAAACACCATATATTTT. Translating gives CASSLGTGGNTIYF.

In DNA, the CDR3 is TGCGCCAGCAGTGAGTCTGGCGGGAGGAACTACAATGAGCAGTTCTTC. Translating it yields CASSESGGRNYNEQFF. The rearrangement joins TRBV10-2 to TRBJ2-1; 8 bases fit TRBD2. Losses at the gene ends were 0 bases for V and 3 bases for J; bases not matched to a gene: 4. Germline CDR1 WSHSY, CDR2 SAAADI. The CDR3 has 16 residues.

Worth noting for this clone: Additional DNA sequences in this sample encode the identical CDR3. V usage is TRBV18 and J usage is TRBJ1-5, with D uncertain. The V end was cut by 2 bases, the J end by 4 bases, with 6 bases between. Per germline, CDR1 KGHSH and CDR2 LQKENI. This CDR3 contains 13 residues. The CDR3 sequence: CASSPGENQPQHF. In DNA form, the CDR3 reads TGTGCCAGCTCACCAGGGGAGAATCAGCCCCAGCATTTT.

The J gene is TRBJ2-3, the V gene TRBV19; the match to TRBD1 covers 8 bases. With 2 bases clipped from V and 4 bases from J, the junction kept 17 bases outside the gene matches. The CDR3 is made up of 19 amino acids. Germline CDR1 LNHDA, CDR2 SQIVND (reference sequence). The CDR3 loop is CASSISLRTGFIRPDTQYF. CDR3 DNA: TGTGCCAGTAGTATATCCCTTCGGACAGGGTTTATCCGGCCAGATACGCAGTATTTT. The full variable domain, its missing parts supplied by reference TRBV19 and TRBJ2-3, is DGGITQSPKYLFRKEGQNVTLSCEQNLNHDAMYWYRQDPGQGLRLIYYSQIVNDFQKGDIAEGYSVSREKKESFPLTVTSAQKNPTAFYLCASSISLRTGFIRPDTQYFGPGTRLTVL.

The CDR3 sequence is CASSEDSYQPQHF. CDR3 DNA sequence: TGTGCCAGTAGTGAGGACAGTTATCAGCCCCAGCATTTT. J is TRBJ1-5 and V is TRBV19; possible D gene TRBD1, 6 bases. V lost 5 bases to trimming and J lost 5 bases, with 10 bases between them. The germline V gene encodes CDR1 LNHDA and CDR2 SQIVND (reference sequence). The length of the CDR3 is 13 residues.